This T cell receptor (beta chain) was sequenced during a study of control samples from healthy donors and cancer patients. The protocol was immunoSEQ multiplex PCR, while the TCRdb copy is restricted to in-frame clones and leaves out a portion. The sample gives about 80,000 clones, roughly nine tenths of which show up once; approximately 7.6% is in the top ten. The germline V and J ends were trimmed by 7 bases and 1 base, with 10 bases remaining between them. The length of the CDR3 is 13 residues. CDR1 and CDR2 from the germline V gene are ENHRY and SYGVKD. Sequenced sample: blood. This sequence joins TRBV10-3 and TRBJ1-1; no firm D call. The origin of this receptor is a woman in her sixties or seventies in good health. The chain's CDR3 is CAITDRRNTEAFF. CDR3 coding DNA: TGTGCCATCACCGATCGCAGGAACACTGAAGCTTTCTTT.